This T cell receptor beta chain was sequenced for a study of PD-1 blockade in classical Hodgkin lymphoma (dated by TCRdb to 2020 to 2021). In the study overall: Nivolumab dosing was 3 mg/kg intravenously every 2 weeks, continuing until either disease progression or unacceptable toxicity. To define a peripheral blood immune signature of response to PD-1 blockade in classical Hodgkin lymphoma, the study combined TCR beta sequencing with CyTOF. The full study reports these points: Among trial patients, those achieving complete response had baseline diversity similar to that of newly diagnosed patients, while diversity was significantly lower in partial responders and progressors. Only a single clinical trial cohort was studied, and what caused the repertoire differences, possibly disease activity or prior therapy, remained undefined. CD4+ but not CD8+ TCR diversity rose significantly by C4D1 (p=0.0027 vs p=0.16), most apparent in complete responders (p=0.02). Lower diversity was seen in patients whose nivolumab began less than 1 year after ASCT, and these patients were left out of later analyses so that immune reconstitution would not confound the results. Newly diagnosed patients were reported to have lower baseline TCR diversity than healthy donors, and relapsed/refractory patients were reported to have lower baseline TCR diversity still.

Genomic DNA was extracted with the Qiagen DNeasy kit from unsorted PBMCs and from negatively selected CD4+ and CD8+ fractions. TCR beta CDR3 regions were subjected to amplification by immunoSEQ multiplex PCR with primers that anneal to V and J segments. A synthetic immune receptor repertoire was used to minimize amplification bias, and any remaining bias was removed computationally after sequencing. The paper's data handling went like this. Repertoire diversity was quantified as the Shannon entropy index using custom Python scripts. Unsorted, CD4+ and CD8+ repertoires were examined separately, except in combined analyses, for which CD4+ and CD8+ sequences were merged in silico. A clone was considered expanded if an increase in frequency of at least 2-fold after treatment relative to C1D1 was found, and a pseudocount of 0.5 was applied to clones undetected at baseline. Singleton clones were defined as clones with 0 or 1 copy at C1D1, and non-singleton clones were defined as clones with 2 or more copies. Clones expanded in unsorted samples were assigned a CD4+, CD8+ or unknown annotation through matching of protein sequences in sorted samples from the same patient. Wilcoxon tests on paired samples were used to test changes in diversity from C1D1 to C4D1. TCRdb holds this immuneACCESS table with in-frame rearrangements only. Some clones are missing; in checked studies, unresolved V genes explain under half, and the rest has no known cause. That table supplies the V and J calls and clone size; D and trimming were determined from the DNA. The sample data list approximately 98,000 clones, and 89% of these were observed just once. In total, the top ten clones hold less than 20% of the sample.

Including the terminal cysteine and phenylalanine, the CDR3 comprises 15 residues. Only CDR3 DNA remains: 45 bases, in frame from the first base. The time point label, read with the paper, signifies: cycle 2 day 1 (C2D1) of nivolumab. Every trial patient had relapsed following autologous stem cell transplantation, and prior brentuximab vedotin exposure was what differed among cohorts A, B and C. The trial cohort included 50 to 60 patients with relapsed/refractory classical Hodgkin lymphoma, and each patient had a best overall response of complete response, partial response or progressive disease. Trial patients were treated with single-agent nivolumab in the multi-cohort phase II CheckMate 205 trial. An independent review committee assessed best overall response using the 2007 International Working Group response criteria. Trial PBMCs were obtained immediately prior to nivolumab initiation (C1D1) and on therapy at cycle 2 day 1 and cycle 4 day 1. After peripheral blood was drawn into 8 mL Vacutainer Cell Preparation Tubes, PBMCs were isolated by centrifugation and then cryopreserved.

Regarding this clone: Its antigen remains undetermined. Within one base of it there is no much larger clone, and no base qualities were kept.

The TCR originated in a human donor with classical Hodgkin lymphoma. The source was peripheral blood mononuclear cells (PBMCs), collected before the second cycle of nivolumab. In this chain, TRBV7-5 is recombined with TRBJ2-1; the table gives TRBD2 as D, unverified against the DNA. TRBV7-5 constitutes a pseudogene. The CDR3 in this case is CARSLQTGSGSEQFF. The DNA sequence reads TGTGCCAGAAGCTTACAAACCGGGTCTGGCAGTGAGCAGTTCTTC.